The rows below give T cell receptor beta chains drawn from one sample of a study of cytomegalovirus exposure and HLA in healthy donors. Some clones are missing from TCRdb's copy, which holds only in-frame ones; the method was immunoSEQ multiplex PCR. The data show under 200,000 clones, 80% to 85% seen once. The sample was PBMCs. The receptors shown here come from a man aged 30 to 45 in good health and CMV-seronegative. Each CDR3 is given with its conserved first and last residue. The D gene is left open where the match is weak. Some rows mark clone size as missing; the rest say once, few, many or name a class of expanded clone.

J | size | V | D | CDR3 | DNA
TRBJ2-3 | . | TRBV2 | TRBD2 | CASSYRTSGGIDTQYF | TGTGCCAGCAGTTATCGGACTAGCGGGGGGATAGATACGCAGTATTTT
TRBJ1-6 | . | TRBV19 | . | CASSELGLRNSPLHF | TGTGCCAGTAGTGAGCTTGGACTTCGAAATTCACCCCTCCACTTT
TRBJ2-2 | once | TRBV28 | TRBD2 | CASRPRLAANTGELFF | TGTGCCAGCAGGCCCCGACTAGCGGCGAACACCGGGGAGCTGTTTTTT
TRBJ2-7 | . | TRBV7-8 | TRBD2 | CASSPARAGLEKVREQYF | TGTGCCAGCAGCCCCGCCCGCGCCGGACTAGAAAAGGTACGCGAGCAGTACTTC
TRBJ2-3 | . | TRBV7-9 | TRBD2 | CASSGLAGEHADTQYF | TGTGCCAGCAGCGGACTAGCGGGAGAGCATGCAGATACGCAGTATTTT
TRBJ1-2 | . | TRBV30 | TRBD1 | CAWTRDSYGYTF | TGTGCCTGGACAAGGGACAGCTATGGCTACACCTTC
TRBJ2-2 | once | TRBV18 | TRBD1 | CASSQQGRNTGELFF | TGTGCCAGCTCACAACAGGGGAGAAACACCGGGGAGCTGTTTTTT
TRBJ2-7 | . | TRBV7-6 | . | CASSRSTSLNEQYF | TGTGCCAGCAGCCGTTCGACTAGTTTGAACGAGCAGTACTTC
TRBJ1-2 | . | TRBV5-1 | . | CASRRGTLGLANYGYTF | TGCGCCAGCAGGAGAGGGACATTGGGGTTAGCTAACTATGGCTACACCTTC
TRBJ1-4 | once | TRBV11-2 | . | CASSFGGATNEKLFF | TGTGCCAGCAGCTTCGGGGGTGCAACTAATGAAAAACTGTTTTTT
TRBJ2-5 | few | TRBV27 | TRBD1 | CASSSWTGEETQYF | TGTGCCAGCAGTTCATGGACAGGAGAAGAGACCCAGTACTTC
TRBJ1-5 | . | TRBV11-3 | . | CASSLGGGGNQPQHF | TGTGCCAGCAGCTTAGGCGGCGGAGGCAATCAGCCCCAGCATTTT
TRBJ2-7 | . | TRBV7-9 | TRBD1 | CASSWTGGEQYF | TGTGCCAGCAGCTGGACAGGGGGCGAGCAGTACTTC
TRBJ1-2 | . | TRBV6-5 | . | CASSYSGDSGVGYTF | TGTGCCAGCAGTTACTCGGGAGATTCCGGGGTTGGCTACACCTTC
TRBJ2-5 | . | TRBV28 | TRBD2 | CASSFRLASTQETQYF | TGTGCCAGCAGTTTTCGACTAGCGAGTACCCAAGAGACCCAGTACTTC
TRBJ2-2 | . | TRBV18 | TRBD1 | CASSTGQGITGELFF | TGTGCCAGCTCCACGGGACAGGGGATAACCGGGGAGCTGTTTTTT
TRBJ2-5 | . | TRBV5-5 | TRBD2 | CASSLELAGGQETQYF | TGTGCCAGCAGCTTGGAACTAGCGGGGGGGCAAGAGACCCAGTACTTC
TRBJ1-4 | . | TRBV11-2 | . | CASSLAGRSGEKLFF | TGTGCCAGCAGCTTAGCTGGGAGGAGTGGGGAAAAACTGTTTTTT
TRBJ2-1 | . | TRBV4-3 | . | CASSQEASSQSSYNEQFF | TGCGCCAGCAGCCAAGAGGCGTCTAGCCAGAGCTCCTACAATGAGCAGTTCTTC